This T cell receptor beta chain stems from a study of identical twins (dated by TCRdb to 2015 to 2016). Study-level background: The study deep-sequenced TCR alpha and beta repertoires from monozygotic twins, unrelated adults of various ages and cord blood to test whether fetal clonotypes persist. To rule out contamination, the twin experiments were replicated at different times with different library preparation protocols.

Every donor was a healthy Caucasian. Three pairs of female monozygotic twins, all aged roughly 18 to 29 years, were included in the twin cohort. CD4+ and CD8+ T cell populations were isolated with positive isolation kits from Invitrogen. Of note for this clonotype: Its antigen is currently not known. No qualities accompany the bases; no much larger clone lies one base away.

Overall results and qualifications from the work: In monozygotic twins, out-of-frame TCR alpha sharing was systematically underestimated by recombination models, although the models agreed with sharing between unrelated individuals. Fewer insertions were carried by abundant cord blood beta clonotypes; a weaker similar trend was observed in young adult naive repertoires, while no such trend was observed in memory repertoires. The excess sharing between twins in beta out-of-frame sequences was weaker because fewer shared sequences reduced the signal-to-noise ratio. Zero-insertion analyses could be partly confounded by invariant T cells such as MAIT and iNKT, although diverse VJ usage argued against such confounding for most clonotypes. Because the same donors could not be followed over many years, the conclusions depended on cross-sectional statistical analysis. Compared with coincidental sharing between unrelated individuals, out-of-frame TCR alpha sequences shared between twins showed an excess of sequences with low generation probability.

Based on the germline V gene, the CDR1 and CDR2 sequences are ENHRY and SYGVKD. The CDR3 starts with the cysteine, ends with the phenylalanine, and has 16 residues. The read is trimmed to its CDR3 DNA, 48 bases read in frame from base 1. V and J are truncated by 7 bases and 6 bases respectively, leaving an intervening sequence of 21 bases. The library was produced with 5' RACE. The instrument given in TCRdb is Illumina HiSeq 2000. A universal primer binding site was introduced by template switching, and a unique molecular identifier was present in the final cDNA, enabling accurate counting of TCR cDNA molecules. Specific primers in the conserved constant-segment region were used to synthesize first-strand cDNA for TCR alpha and beta chains. To control for contamination, every cDNA library was double barcoded, receiving both a SMART-Mk sample barcode and Illumina barcodes. Two successive PCR steps introduced TruSeq adapter sequences along with Illumina sample barcodes. Sequencing of the TCR alpha and beta cDNA libraries was done on the Illumina HiSeq platform using custom primers. The published analysis was carried out like this. MiGEC was used to process raw reads and extract unique molecular identifiers, and MiXCR was used to find CDR3 positions. For each individual, recombination models were inferred using an EM algorithm with the repgenHMM and IGoR tools. The analysis of shared clonotypes was done with the tcR package in R, with sharing normalized by the product of cloneset sizes. To study raw recombination free of thymic and clonal selection effects, out-of-frame nonproductive sequences were analyzed. TCRdb reran the public reads through fastp at Q25 and MiXCR, keeping productive beta chains. Records with the same CDR3 protein are collapsed into one entry carrying the most frequent genes and DNA. The V and J calls shown here were made by TCRdb, not taken from the authors' results. In all, the sample holds 510,000 or so distinct CDR3 sequences, and 15% of those were seen once. 0.44% of the sample rests with the top ten.

The same specimen was also included in a second study, on yellow fever vaccine responses in identical twins. Taken from the second paper: The T cell response to vaccination in identical twins was reported by the authors to appear partly convergent and partly personalized. In identical twins, the study followed T cell clones that responded to the vaccine with precision.

This clonotype was sampled from a woman younger than 30 in good health. The sample was CD4+ T cells sorted from blood. In this chain, TRBV10-3 is recombined with TRBJ2-2; the D call is tentative, TRBD1 or TRBD2, as each matches 5 bases. The base sequence is TGTGCCATCACGGCGGCTTTCACCGGGGCGGCCGGGGAGCTGTTTTTT. Translation gives CAITAAFTGAAGELFF.